The entry below gives a single TCR delta chain sequence along with its context. At the DNA level, this CDR3 is encoded by other sequences in the same sample as well. This specimen belongs to a study of gamma-delta chains in newborns, infants, children. About the study: Innate gammadelta T cells reportedly expand polyclonally right after birth, driven by microbial exposure, per the title.

TCRdb reanalysed the reads via CATT. The sample includes over 4,000 delta-chain clones, approximately 5.6% seen only once; the top ten take about 6%. The V end was cut by 2 bases, the J end by 2 bases, with 14 bases between. The CDR3 sequence is 15 residues long. Looked up from germline, CDR1 is GEAIGNYY and CDR2 is EKD. Sequencing was performed on blood. This chain links TRDV2 with TRDJ1, with D unclear. The clonotype comes from a child who was a newborn, infant or young child, either healthy, febrile or measles-vaccinated (not recorded which). CDR3 DNA sequence: TGTGCCTGTGACATTTTGGGAGCCGGTACCGATAAACTCATCTTT. It is translated as CACDILGAGTDKLIF.